The clone carrying this TCR beta chain was counted only a few times. Its antigen is still unknown. One entry per CDR3 protein results from TCRdb running MiXCR on the 5' RACE reads. The sample lists 250,000 to 400,000 distinct CDR3 sequences, over 11% occurring once. Per germline, CDR1 MNHEY and CDR2 SVGAGI. The V end was cut by 0 bases, the J end by 4 bases, with 2 bases between. This CDR3 region has 12 residues. The sample belongs to a study of T-cell memory formation after mild COVID-19. Study findings and constraints: From day 15 to 85, contracting clones were balanced between CD4 and CD8, whereas later expanders leaned toward CD4+. The appearance of some responding clones in pre-infection memory suggested that cross-reactive memory joined.

The TCR was taken from a man in his late teens or twenties who had mild COVID-19 (a few samples of this study predate the infection). Cell type and time point are not known. The specimen sequenced was PBMCs or a T cell subset sorted from them (not recorded which). The chain carries TRBV6-5 and TRBJ2-3; D is uncertain. CDR3 region: CASSYSPDTQYF. The CDR3 DNA is TGTGCCAGCAGTTACTCCCCAGATACGCAGTATTTT.